The T cell receptor (beta chain) described here comes from a study of cytomegalovirus exposure and HLA in healthy donors. Sequencing was performed with immunoSEQ multiplex PCR; in TCRdb, only in-frame clones are kept and a portion is missing. The table lists about 88,000 clones, approximately 96% of them singletons. Notes on this clone: The antigen is unknown.

The study, taken as a whole, reports: In vitro experiments confirmed that three CMV-associated chains were specific for CMV antigens.

CDR3 length: 12 amino acids. CDR1 and CDR2 from the germline V gene are MNHEY and SMNVEV (reference sequence). V was trimmed by 6 bases and J by 11 bases, leaving 13 bases between them. The J gene is TRBJ1-4, the V gene TRBV27; D uncertain. The source material was PBMCs. The sequence derives from a man in his late teens or twenties in good health and CMV-seronegative. In DNA, the CDR3 is TGTGCCAGCAGGTCCCCGATTGAGAAACTGTTTTTT. This gives the protein CASRSPIEKLFF.